This entry is about one T cell receptor beta chain. Germline lookup yields CDR1 SGHRS and CDR2 YFSETQ. The CDR3 is made up of 16 amino acids. Trimming took 1 base from V and 2 from J, leaving 13 bases between them. The data originate from a study of CD8 T cells in Susac syndrome. RNA in amounts of roughly 0.5 to 1 ug was reverse transcribed with random hexamers. TCRdb fed the immunoSEQ multiplex PCR reads into MiXCR, producing one record per CDR3 protein. The profile shows 160,000 or so distinct CDR3 sequences, roughly 95% of them singletons. The sequence derives from a human donor with multiple sclerosis. Specimen: CD4+ T cells from PBMCs. The chain links TRBV5-1 to TRBJ2-1; D ambiguous. The CDR3 loop is CASSLNLVGPYNEQFF. CDR3 DNA sequence: TGCGCCAGCAGCTTGAACTTGGTAGGGCCCTACAATGAGCAGTTCTTC.